The present TCR beta chain was sequenced within a study of cytotoxic CD8 clonotypes in ibrutinib-treated CLL. General study points: Patients had baseline clonality above age-matched healthy donors, and this clonality moved with circulating CD8+ T-cell counts. Sampling schedules were unmatched across sustained-remission and progressing patients. Whereas clonality rose at ibrutinib response, it declined toward baseline at progression.

The method was immunoSEQ multiplex PCR; TCRdb's version includes in-frame clones alone and lacks a portion of them. The table records fewer than 300,000 clones, approximately 76% of them present only once. Comments on this clone: Antigen: not known.

V was clipped by 5 bases and J by 1 base; unmatched bases: 8. CDR1 and CDR2 (germline): MNHEY, SMNVEV (reference sequence). The CDR3 has 16 amino acids. The receptor was isolated from a human donor with chronic lymphocytic leukemia. The gene calls are TRBV27 and TRBJ2-3, with TRBD1 matching over 8 bases. This specimen was PBMCs, taken at disease progression, from a patient treated with ibrutinib. CDR3 in amino acids: CASSRHPGQGTDTQYF. CDR3 coding DNA: TGTGCCAGCAGTCGCCACCCGGGACAGGGCACAGATACGCAGTATTTT.